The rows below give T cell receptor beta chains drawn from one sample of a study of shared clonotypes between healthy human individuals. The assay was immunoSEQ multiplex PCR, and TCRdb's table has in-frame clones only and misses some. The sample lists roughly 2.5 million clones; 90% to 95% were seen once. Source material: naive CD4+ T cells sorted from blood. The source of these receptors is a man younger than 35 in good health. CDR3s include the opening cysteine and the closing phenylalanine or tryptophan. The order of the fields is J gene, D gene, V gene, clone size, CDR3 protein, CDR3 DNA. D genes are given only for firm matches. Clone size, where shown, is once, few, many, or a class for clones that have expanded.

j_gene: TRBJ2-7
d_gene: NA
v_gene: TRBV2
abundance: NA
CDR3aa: CASSVVPYYEQYF
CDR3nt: TGTGCCAGCAGTGTGGTCCCTTACTACGAGCAGTACTTC

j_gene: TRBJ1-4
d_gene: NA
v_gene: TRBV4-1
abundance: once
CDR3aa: CASTRDGTNEKLFF
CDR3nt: TGCGCCAGCACCCGTGATGGGACTAATGAAAAACTGTTTTTT

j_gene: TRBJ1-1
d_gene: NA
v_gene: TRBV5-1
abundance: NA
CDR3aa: CASSQQGNTEAFF
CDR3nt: TGCGCCAGCAGCCAGCAAGGAAACACTGAAGCTTTCTTT

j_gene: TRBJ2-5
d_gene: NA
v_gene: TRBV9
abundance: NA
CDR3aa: CASSVTSSETQYF
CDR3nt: TGTGCCAGCAGCGTCACTAGCTCAGAGACCCAGTACTTC

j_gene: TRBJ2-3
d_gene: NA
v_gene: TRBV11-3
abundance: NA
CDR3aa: CASSPGMGRDTDTQYF
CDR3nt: TGTGCCAGCAGCCCCGGGATGGGGCGGGACACAGATACGCAGTATTTT

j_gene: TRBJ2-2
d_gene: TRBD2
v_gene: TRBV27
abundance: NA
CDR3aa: CASSFLAGGRNTGELFF
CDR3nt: TGTGCCAGCAGTTTTCTAGCGGGGGGAAGGAACACCGGGGAGCTGTTTTTT

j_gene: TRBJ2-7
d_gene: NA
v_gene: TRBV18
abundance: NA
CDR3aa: CASGRGDSYEQYF
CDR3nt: TGTGCCAGCGGCAGGGGGGATTCCTACGAGCAGTACTTC

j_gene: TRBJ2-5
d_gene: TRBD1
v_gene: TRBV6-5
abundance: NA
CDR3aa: CASSSQGARGETQYF
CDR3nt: TGTGCCAGCAGTTCACAGGGGGCGAGAGGGGAGACCCAGTACTTC

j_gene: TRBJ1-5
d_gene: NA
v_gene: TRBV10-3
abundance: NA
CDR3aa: CAISESWSDSNQPQHF
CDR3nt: TGTGCCATCAGTGAGTCTTGGTCTGATAGCAATCAGCCCCAGCATTTT

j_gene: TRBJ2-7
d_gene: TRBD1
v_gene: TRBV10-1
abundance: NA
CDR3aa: CASSAGTGPYEQYF
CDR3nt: TGCGCCAGCAGTGCCGGGACAGGTCCCTACGAGCAGTACTTC

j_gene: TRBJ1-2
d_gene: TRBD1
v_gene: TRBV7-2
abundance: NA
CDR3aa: CASSPGQLYGYTF
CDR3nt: TGTGCCAGCAGCCCGGGACAGTTATATGGCTACACCTTC

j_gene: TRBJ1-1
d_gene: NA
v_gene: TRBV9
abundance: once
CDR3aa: CASSKAGGNTEAFF
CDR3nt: TGTGCCAGCTCCAAGGCCGGGGGGAACACTGAAGCTTTCTTT

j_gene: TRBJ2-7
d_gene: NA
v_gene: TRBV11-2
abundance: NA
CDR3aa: CASSSVSYSYEQYF
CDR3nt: TGTGCCAGCAGCTCGGTTTCCTACTCCTACGAGCAGTACTTC

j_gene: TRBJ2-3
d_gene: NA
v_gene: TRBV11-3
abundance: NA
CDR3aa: CASSLEGGGPDTQYF
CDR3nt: TGTGCCAGCAGCTTAGAAGGGGGAGGGCCGGATACGCAGTATTTT

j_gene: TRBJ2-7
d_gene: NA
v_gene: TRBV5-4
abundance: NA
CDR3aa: CASRAPSSYEQYF
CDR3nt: TGTGCCAGCAGAGCTCCTAGCTCCTACGAGCAGTACTTC

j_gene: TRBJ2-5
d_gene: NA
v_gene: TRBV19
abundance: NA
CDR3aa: CASSIGGIRGQETQYF
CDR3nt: TGTGCCAGTAGTATAGGAGGGATACGGGGACAAGAGACCCAGTACTTC

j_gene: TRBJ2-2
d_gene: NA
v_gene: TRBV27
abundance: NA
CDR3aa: CASSSRGVNTGELFF
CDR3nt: TGTGCCAGCAGTAGTAGGGGTGTAAACACCGGGGAGCTGTTTTTT

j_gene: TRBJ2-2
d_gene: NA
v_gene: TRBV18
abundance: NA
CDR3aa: CASSPPSRLEWKSGELFF
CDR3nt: TGTGCCAGCTCACCACCGAGTCGACTGGAGTGGAAGTCCGGGGAGCTGTTTTTT

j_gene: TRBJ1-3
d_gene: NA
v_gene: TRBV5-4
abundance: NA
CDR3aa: CASTATPSGNTIYF
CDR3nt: TGTGCCAGCACAGCAACCCCCTCTGGAAACACCATATATTTT

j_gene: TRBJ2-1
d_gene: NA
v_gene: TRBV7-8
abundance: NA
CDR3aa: CASSLAPRSPYNEQFF
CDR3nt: TGTGCCAGCAGCTTAGCGCCCAGGTCCCCTTACAATGAGCAGTTCTTC

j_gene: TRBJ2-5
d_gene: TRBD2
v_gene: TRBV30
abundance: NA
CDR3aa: CAWNPQGLAEETQYF
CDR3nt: TGTGCCTGGAACCCCCAAGGGCTAGCGGAAGAGACCCAGTACTTC

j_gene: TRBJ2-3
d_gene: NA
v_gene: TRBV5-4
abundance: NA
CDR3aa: CASSQEVSTDTQYF
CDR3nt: TGTGCCAGCAGCCAGGAAGTTAGCACAGATACGCAGTATTTT

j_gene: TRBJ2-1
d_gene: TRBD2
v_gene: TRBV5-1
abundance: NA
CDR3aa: CASSRGTSGARNEQFF
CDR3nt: TGCGCCAGCAGCAGAGGGACTAGCGGGGCCCGCAATGAGCAGTTCTTC

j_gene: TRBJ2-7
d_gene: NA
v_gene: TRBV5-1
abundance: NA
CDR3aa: CASREVGVHEQYF
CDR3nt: TGCGCCAGCAGAGAAGTAGGGGTGCACGAGCAGTACTTC

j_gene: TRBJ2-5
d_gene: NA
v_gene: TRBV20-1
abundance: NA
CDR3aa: CSAPRGTQYF
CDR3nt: TGCAGTGCCCCCAGGGGGACCCAGTACTTC

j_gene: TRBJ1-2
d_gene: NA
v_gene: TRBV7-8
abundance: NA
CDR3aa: CASSLAGRVYGYTF
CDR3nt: TGTGCCAGCAGCTTAGCAGGCAGGGTCTATGGCTACACCTTC

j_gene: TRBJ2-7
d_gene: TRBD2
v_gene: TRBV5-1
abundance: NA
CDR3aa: CASSFPRLAGGVPNEQYF
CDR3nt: TGCGCCAGCAGCTTCCCCAGACTAGCGGGAGGGGTTCCCAACGAGCAGTACTTC